These 31 T cell receptor beta chains came from one sample sequenced in a study of blood T cell repertoires in COVID-19. Libraries were prepared by immunoSEQ multiplex PCR; TCRdb keeps only in-frame clonotypes and omits some of them. This sample has 200,000 to 250,000 clones, with roughly 82% found just once. The sample taken for sequencing was peripheral blood. Receptor source: a woman in her 70s with acute or convalescent COVID-19.

This clone was detected a few times. V is TRBV7-9 and J is TRBJ1-6, with no clear D. V was pared by 5 bases and J by 11 bases, with 13 bases between. The CDR3 is made up of 13 amino acids. In germline, CDR1 is SEHNR, CDR2 FQNEAQ (reference sequence). The CDR3 nucleotides are TGTGCCAGCAGCAATGGGCCCTCAACACCCCTCCACTTT. Its translation: CASSNGPSTPLHF.

CDR3 nucleotide sequence: TGTGCCAGCATCAAACAGGGAAGGGGCGGGGAGCTGTTTTTT. Translated, it gives CASIKQGRGGELFF. The V call is TRBV6-5, the J call TRBJ2-2; TRBD1 is a possible D gene (6 bases). The CDR3 runs 14 residues. Germline V gene sequence: CDR1 MNHEY, CDR2 SVGAGI. Trimming took 7 bases from V and 7 from J, leaving 16 bases between them.

CDR3 residues: CASSLASRGEPSPLHF. The DNA for the CDR3 is TGCGCCAGCAGCTTGGCCTCCAGGGGCGAACCTTCACCCCTCCACTTT. The rearrangement joins TRBV5-1 to TRBJ1-6, with D possibly TRBD1 on 6 matching bases. The CDR3 extends over 16 amino acids. Per the germline V gene, CDR1 is SGHRS and CDR2 is YFSETQ. V was clipped by 0 bases and J by 9 bases, with 16 bases between them. Together with reference TRBV5-1 and TRBJ1-6, the CDR3 gives the full variable domain: KAGVTQTPRYLIKTRGQQVTLSCSPISGHRSVSWYQQTPGQGLQFLFEYFSETQRNKGNFPGRFSGRQFSNSRSEMNVSTLELGDSALYLCASSLASRGEPSPLHFGNGTRLTVT.

V and J are TRBV6-5 and TRBJ1-2; D perhaps matches TRBD1 (5 bases). CDR1 is MNHEY, CDR2 SVGAGI, per germline. The V end lost 7 bases, the J end lost 8 bases, and 14 bases lay between the germline ends. The CDR3 has 12 amino acids. CDR3 loop: CASKTRGGGYTF. Written as DNA, the CDR3 is TGTGCCAGCAAAACGAGGGGAGGAGGCTACACCTTC.

The chain has TRBV7-2 and TRBJ1-5; TRBD1 matches at 11 bases. The V gene's germline CDR1 is SGHTA and CDR2 FQGNSA. The CDR3 consists of 16 residues. V shed 5 bases, J shed 4 bases, and the junction held 7 bases outside the gene matches. The CDR3 DNA follows: TGTGCCAGCAGCCCTACGGGACAGGGGGTGAATCAGCCCCAGCATTTT. Translating it yields CASSPTGQGVNQPQHF.

This clone was found once. This sequence joins TRBV19 and TRBJ2-2, with 7 bases fitting TRBD1. There are 14 residues in the CDR3. CDR1 LNHDA and CDR2 SQIVND come from the germline V gene (reference sequence). V lost 10 bases to trimming and J lost 5 bases; unmatched junction nucleotides: 10. The CDR3: CATRQGRRTGELFF. For the CDR3, the DNA is TGTGCCACTCGACAGGGCCGCAGGACCGGGGAGCTGTTTTTT.

The chain joins TRBV7-9 to TRBJ1-3; D is possibly TRBD1 (6 bases). Looked up from germline, CDR1 is SEHNR and CDR2 is FQNEAQ (reference sequence). The CDR3 has 15 amino acids. The V end was cut by 1 base, the J end by 2 bases, with 9 bases between. This chain's CDR3 is CASSLGTGTGNTIYF. The CDR3 region has the DNA TGTGCCAGCAGCTTAGGCACAGGGACTGGAAACACCATATATTTT.

The chain recombines TRBV19 with TRBJ1-2; 8 bases map to TRBD1. The CDR3 runs 16 residues. The germline V gene encodes CDR1 LNHDA and CDR2 SQIVND (reference sequence). The V segment lost 6 bases and the J segment 7 bases; nucleotides outside the gene matches: 16. CDR3 protein: CASSKNRDRPLGGYTF. CDR3 nucleotide sequence: TGTGCCAGTAGCAAAAACCGGGACAGGCCCTTAGGTGGCTACACCTTC.

The genes are TRBV15 and TRBJ1-5; 7 bases map to TRBD1. CDR3 length: 16 residues. Germline CDR1 and CDR2: LNHNV and YYDKDF (reference sequence). V lost 0 bases and J lost 1; bases outside the gene matches: 3. The CDR3, as DNA: TGTGCCACCAGCAGAGAAGGGGGCCTCAGCAATCAGCCCCAGCATTTT. Residues: CATSREGGLSNQPQHF.

The chain combines TRBV4-1 with TRBJ1-3, with 7 bases matching TRBD1. Germline CDR1 MGHRA, CDR2 YSYEKL. Trimming took 0 bases from V and 5 from J; bases not matched to a gene: 4. This CDR3 is built from 15 residues. The DNA for the CDR3 is TGCGCCAGCAGCCAAGACTTACAGGGGAGAAACACCATATATTTT. Translated, it gives CASSQDLQGRNTIYF.

The V and J genes are TRBV11-2 and TRBJ2-5, with D maybe TRBD2 (6 bases). Deletions cut 1 base from V and 5 bases from J, with 14 bases between. CDR1 is SGHAT and CDR2 is FQNNGV in the germline V gene. The length of the CDR3 is 15 residues. In DNA, the CDR3 is TGTGCCAGCAGCTTAGGGGGCGGGGTACGGGAGACCCAGTACTTC. It translates to CASSLGGGVRETQYF.

The chain has TRBV6-5 and TRBJ2-1; D call uncertain. Trimming removed 2 bases at V and 7 bases at J, with 6 bases between. The length of the CDR3 is 12 residues. Germline V gene data show CDR1 as MNHEY and CDR2 as SVGAGI. CDR3 region: CASSYRGNEQFF. The CDR3 coding sequence is TGTGCCAGCAGTTACCGAGGTAATGAGCAGTTCTTC.

The chain recombines TRBV5-1 with TRBJ2-3; 13 nucleotides match TRBD2. The CDR3 runs 18 residues. V lost 2 bases, J lost 4 bases, and 10 bases stayed unmatched. Germline V lookup: CDR1 SGHRS, CDR2 YFSETQ. CDR3 in amino acids: CASSLALTSGGGSDTQYF. The CDR3 DNA is TGCGCCAGCAGCTTAGCCCTCACTAGCGGGGGGGGCTCAGATACGCAGTATTTT.

The J gene is TRBJ1-6, the V gene TRBV19; possible D gene TRBD1, 6 bases. Germline V CDR1 and CDR2: LNHDA, SQIVND (reference sequence). V lost 6 bases and J 5 bases, leaving 14 bases between the germline ends. CDR3 length: 15 residues. CDR3 in amino acids: CASRTGIIDNSPLHF. CDR3 coding DNA: TGTGCCAGTAGAACAGGGATCATCGATAATTCACCCCTCCACTTT. Full variable domain (remainder filled in from reference TRBV19 and TRBJ1-6): DGGITQSPKYLFRKEGQNVTLSCEQNLNHDAMYWYRQDPGQGLRLIYYSQIVNDFQKGDIAEGYSVSREKKESFPLTVTSAQKNPTAFYLCASRTGIIDNSPLHFGNGTRLTVT.

This clone was detected a few times. V and J are TRBV9 and TRBJ1-2, with 10 bases aligning to TRBD1. Looked up from germline, CDR1 is SGDLS and CDR2 is YYNGEE. This CDR3 is built from 15 residues. Trimming took 3 bases from V and 7 from J; bases not matched to a gene: 9. CDR3 loop: CASSGIRDRGVGYTF. The CDR3, as DNA: TGTGCCAGCAGCGGAATCCGGGACAGGGGTGTTGGCTACACCTTC.

The rearrangement joins TRBV4-3 to TRBJ2-3; D unresolved. The length of the CDR3 is 15 residues. Germline V gene data show CDR1 as LGHNA and CDR2 as YSLEER. V lost 0 bases and J lost 6, with 13 bases in between. Here the CDR3 DNA reads TGCGCCAGCAGCCAAGATAGCCTCTCAGCTGATACGCAGTATTTT. The encoded protein is CASSQDSLSADTQYF.

CDR3 in DNA: TGTGCCAGTAGTACGAATTGGGGGGTTCTAGCGAGCACAGATACGCAGTATTTT. This sequence encodes CASSTNWGVLASTDTQYF. V usage is TRBV19 and J usage is TRBJ2-3; TRBD2 might be the D (6 bases). V was shortened by 4 bases and J by 0 bases, with 20 bases between the two germline ends. The germline CDR1 and CDR2 sequences are LNHDA and SQIVND (reference sequence). The CDR3 has 18 amino acids.

The V and J genes are TRBV4-2 and TRBJ1-5; perhaps TRBD1 as D (5 bases). CDR3 length: 17 amino acids. The V gene lost 4 bases and the J gene lost 0 bases, with 16 bases spanning the gap. Looked up from germline, CDR1 is LGHNA and CDR2 is YNFKEQ. For the CDR3, the DNA is TGTGCCAGCAGCCCCGGGAGGATTGGACATAGCAATCAGCCCCAGCATTTT. The encoded protein is CASSPGRIGHSNQPQHF.

V is TRBV5-4 and J is TRBJ1-6, with D possibly being TRBD1 (5 bases). The V and J ends lost 0 bases and 3 bases respectively, with 7 bases between them. CDR1 and CDR2 (germline): SGHNT, YYREEE (reference sequence). This CDR3 has 15 residues. CDR3 in amino acids: CASSLGQYYNSPLHF. The CDR3 DNA reads as TGTGCCAGCAGCTTGGGACAGTACTATAATTCACCCCTCCACTTT. The entire variable domain, with the rest obtained from reference TRBV5-4 and TRBJ1-6, is as follows: ETGVTQSPTHLIKTRGQQVTLRCSSQSGHNTVSWYQQALGQGPQFIFQYYREEENGRGNFPPRFSGLQFPNYSSELNVNALELDDSALYLCASSLGQYYNSPLHFGNGTRLTVT.

This sequence joins TRBV5-1 and TRBJ1-2; D uncertain. The V and J ends lost 0 bases and 0 bases respectively, with 9 bases between them. Germline V gives CDR1 SGHRS, CDR2 YFSETQ. The CDR3 is 15 residues long. CDR3 loop: CASSLGAGPNYGYTF. In DNA, the CDR3 is TGCGCCAGCAGCTTGGGGGCAGGCCCTAACTATGGCTACACCTTC.

This sequence joins TRBV28 and TRBJ2-3; 7 bases are a match to TRBD2. The V segment lost 8 bases and the J segment 1 base; nucleotides outside the gene matches: 6. The length of the CDR3 is 14 residues. Per germline, CDR1 MDHEN and CDR2 SYDVKM. The CDR3 nucleotides are TGTGCCAGCCGCGCGGGGGTGGGCACAGATACGCAGTATTTT. Translated: CASRAGVGTDTQYF.

The V gene is TRBV6-2 or TRBV6-3, the J gene TRBJ1-1; D is unclear. Germline V CDR1 and CDR2: MNHEY, SVGEGT. V dropped 5 bases and J dropped 3 bases, with 10 bases sitting between them. The CDR3 contains 13 residues. DNA for the CDR3: TGTGCCAGCAGTCCCGCGCGGGACACTGAAGCTTTCTTT. Translation: CASSPARDTEAFF.

The CDR3 loop is CASRTPLLNRCSYNEQFF. For the CDR3, the DNA is TGTGCCAGCAGGACGCCCCTTTTGAACAGGTGCTCCTACAATGAGCAGTTCTTC. This chain connects TRBV14 to TRBJ2-1; D is possibly TRBD1 (5 bases). Trimming shortened V by 6 bases and J by 0 bases, and 21 bases separated the two germline ends. The CDR3 runs to 18 residues. CDR1 is SGHDN, CDR2 FVKESK, per germline.

This chain links TRBV19 with TRBJ1-5, with unresolved D. Trimming left V 4 bases short and J 2 bases short, with 6 bases between. Germline V gives CDR1 LNHDA, CDR2 SQIVND (reference sequence). This CDR3 contains 13 residues. The CDR3 DNA sequence: TGTGCCAGTAGTACCGCGGGCAATCAGCCCCAGCATTTT. As protein: CASSTAGNQPQHF.

CDR3 sequence: CASSQDGGVGYEQYF. In DNA, the CDR3 is TGTGCCAGCAGCCAAGATGGCGGGGTAGGCTACGAGCAGTACTTC. The chain uses TRBV4-2 and TRBJ2-7, with TRBD2 as a possible D gene (6 bases). The CDR3 is 15 residues long. The germline CDR1 and CDR2 sequences are LGHNA and YNFKEQ. Trimming removed 0 bases at V and 3 bases at J, with 12 bases between.

The chain is built from TRBV10-3 and TRBJ2-6; weak D call: TRBD1 (5 bases). Germline V gives CDR1 ENHRY, CDR2 SYGVKD. The CDR3 runs 14 residues. V shed 11 bases and J shed 0 bases, with 11 bases lying between them. In nucleotides, the CDR3 is TGTGCCGTCACAGGCGTCTCTGGGGCCAACGTCCTGACTTTC. Protein sequence: CAVTGVSGANVLTF.

The V gene is TRBV5-1, the J gene TRBJ1-4, with 8 bases identical to TRBD1. The germline CDR1 and CDR2 sequences are SGHRS and YFSETQ. The V segment lost 4 bases and the J segment 7 bases; nucleotides outside the gene matches: 6. The CDR3 contains 14 residues. DNA of the CDR3: TGCGCCAGCAGCCCAGGGGGCGGCAGTGAAAAACTGTTTTTT. Its translation: CASSPGGGSEKLFF.

This chain connects TRBV11-2 to TRBJ1-2; D remains ambiguous. Germline CDR1 reads SGHAT; CDR2 reads FQNNGV. V lost 6 bases and J 1 base, leaving 15 bases between the germline ends. The CDR3 is 15 residues long. The CDR3 loop is CASSSLGSLNYGYTF. The CDR3 DNA reads TGTGCCAGCAGTTCCCTGGGCAGCCTTAACTATGGCTACACCTTC. The full variable domain, with the rest looked up from reference TRBV11-2 and TRBJ1-2, is EAGVAQSPRYKIIEKRQSVAFWCNPISGHATLYWYQQILGQGPKLLIQFQNNGVVDDSQLPKDRFSAERLKGVDSTLKIQPAKLEDSAVYLCASSSLGSLNYGYTFGSGTRLTVV.

This clone was seen only a few times. J is TRBJ1-1 and V is TRBV3-1 (or the pseudogene TRBV3-2); D uncertain. Trimming removed 0 bases at V and 1 base at J, with 6 bases between. The CDR3 is 14 residues long. CDR1 is LGHDT and CDR2 is YNNKEL in the germline V gene (reference sequence). The CDR3 region is CASSQDQANTEAFF. DNA of the CDR3: TGTGCCAGCAGCCAAGATCAGGCGAACACTGAAGCTTTCTTT.

This clone came up once. The rearrangement joins TRBV3-1 (or the pseudogene TRBV3-2) to TRBJ1-6; 7 positions match TRBD1. The length of the CDR3 is 15 residues. Germline V gene lookup returns CDR1 LGHDT and CDR2 YNNKEL (reference sequence). The V gene end was trimmed by 1 base and the J gene end by 9 bases; junction bases not matched to a gene: 6. The CDR3 sequence: CASSQGGQGGSPLHF. DNA of the CDR3: TGTGCCAGCAGCCAAGGAGGGCAGGGGGGTTCACCCCTCCACTTT.

This clone has only a few counts. The CDR3 DNA reads as TGTGCCAGCTCACCCAGCGGGTTGGTATCTGGAAACACCATATATTTT. It yields the protein CASSPSGLVSGNTIYF. The chain employs TRBV18 and TRBJ1-3; the D is unclear. The V end was cut by 3 bases, the J end by 1 base, with 13 bases between. The CDR3 spans 16 residues. Per the germline V gene, CDR1 is KGHSH and CDR2 is LQKENI.